Shown below are 14 T cell receptor beta chains from a single sample sequenced in a study of blood T cell repertoires in COVID-19. The protocol was immunoSEQ multiplex PCR, while the TCRdb copy is restricted to in-frame clones and leaves out a portion. The data show roughly 30,000 clones, 70% to 85% seen once. Specimen: peripheral blood. These receptors were collected from a woman aged 55-70 years with acute or convalescent COVID-19.

The chain is built from TRBV20-1 and TRBJ2-2, with D possibly TRBD1 on 5 matching bases. This CDR3 comprises 15 residues. Germline CDR1 and CDR2: DFQATT and SNEGSKA (reference sequence). Trimming removed 3 bases from V and 0 bases from J, with 11 bases in between. The CDR3 nucleotides read TGCAGTGCTAGTGCGCAGGGTGCGAACACCGGGGAGCTGTTTTTT. Residues: CSASAQGANTGELFF.

The genes are TRBV19 and TRBJ2-3; 8 bases match TRBD2. The ends lost 5 bases at V and 5 bases at J; junction bases unmatched: 12. Germline V gene lookup returns CDR1 LNHDA and CDR2 SQIVND (reference sequence). The CDR3 sequence is 16 residues long. CDR3 bases: TGTGCCAGTAGTCCTCCTCCCGGGCGGGGGGAAGATACGCAGTATTTT. Its protein is CASSPPPGRGEDTQYF.

V is TRBV6-6 and J is TRBJ1-2; 7 positions agree with TRBD1. The CDR3 extends over 14 amino acids. V shed 6 bases, J shed 8 bases, and the junction held 12 bases outside the gene matches. CDR1 is MNHNY, CDR2 SVGAGI, per germline (reference sequence). As DNA, the CDR3 is TGTGCCAGCAGCCCACTGGCAGGGGGAGGCGGCTACACCTTC. It is translated as CASSPLAGGGGYTF.

This clone was found once. The chain uses TRBV6-5 and TRBJ2-7, with D maybe TRBD1 (6 bases). CDR1 and CDR2 (germline): MNHEY, SVGAGI. This CDR3 contains 14 residues. With 6 bases removed from V and 0 bases from J, the gap between germline ends came to 12 bases. As DNA, the CDR3 is TGTGCCAGCAGAGGCGGACAGTCCTCCTACGAGCAGTACTTC. Translated: CASRGGQSSYEQYF.

The chain has TRBV5-1 and TRBJ2-2; TRBD2 matches at 14 bases. This CDR3 is built from 18 residues. CDR1 and CDR2 from the germline V gene are SGHRS and YFSETQ. The V gene end was trimmed by 4 bases and the J gene end by 1 base; junction bases not matched to a gene: 6. CDR3 sequence: CASSRTSGGNLNTGELFF. DNA for the CDR3: TGCGCCAGCAGCCGGACTAGCGGGGGGAACTTGAACACCGGGGAGCTGTTTTTT. The entire variable domain, with the rest obtained from reference TRBV5-1 and TRBJ2-2, is as follows: KAGVTQTPRYLIKTRGQQVTLSCSPISGHRSVSWYQQTPGQGLQFLFEYFSETQRNKGNFPGRFSGRQFSNSRSEMNVSTLELGDSALYLCASSRTSGGNLNTGELFFGEGSRLTVL.

The rearrangement uses TRBV6-5 and TRBJ1-2; D is possibly TRBD1 (5 bases). The CDR3 length is 10 residues. The germline V gene has CDR1 MNHEY and CDR2 SVGAGI. V lost 11 bases, J lost 2 bases, and 6 bases lay in between. The CDR3 spells CAGGNYGYTF. The CDR3 coding sequence is TGTGCCGGGGGGAACTATGGCTACACCTTC.

In regard to this clone: No conserved phenylalanine or tryptophan is present at the end of the CDR3, so a read error is the likely explanation. The DNA is omitted, as the CDR3 cannot be located on it reliably, and the CDR3 follows TCRdb's listing. This chain connects TRBV5-1 to TRBJ1-2. Germline CDR1 and CDR2: SGHRS and YFSETQ. Both ends counted, the CDR3 spans 11 residues. The CDR3 sequence: CASSPSGTSFC.

The CDR3 loop reads CASSTGVGQPQHF. CDR3 DNA sequence: TGTGCCAGCAGTACAGGGGTTGGTCAGCCCCAGCATTTT. The genes are TRBV28 and TRBJ1-5; TRBD1 aligns across 7 bases. V was pared by 5 bases and J by 6 bases, with 4 bases of the junction left unmatched. Germline V gives CDR1 MDHEN, CDR2 SYDVKM. The CDR3 runs 13 residues.

This clone appeared a few times. The chain links TRBV20-1 to TRBJ1-1, with a tentative D call TRBD1 (5 bases). V was clipped by 5 bases and J by 5 bases, with 9 bases between them. Germline V gene data show CDR1 as DFQATT and CDR2 as SNEGSKA (reference sequence). This CDR3 has 11 residues. The CDR3 here is CSAQGWTEAFF. As DNA, the CDR3 is TGCAGTGCTCAGGGTTGGACTGAAGCTTTCTTT.

J is TRBJ2-7 and V is TRBV2; TRBD1 matches at 10 bases. The CDR3 is made up of 14 amino acids. CDR1 and CDR2 from the germline V gene are SNHLY and FYNNEI. The junction had 3 bases not matched to a gene; V was cut back by 7 bases and J by 0 bases. CDR3 nucleotide sequence: TGTGCCAGCAAGGGGGACAGGGGCTCCTACGAGCAGTACTTC. It is translated as CASKGDRGSYEQYF.

The chain combines TRBV7-8 with TRBJ1-5; D not certain. The germline gives CDR1 SGHVS, CDR2 FQNEAQ. V dropped 1 base and J dropped 6 bases, with 13 bases sitting between them. This CDR3 spans 15 amino acids. In nucleotides, the CDR3 is TGTGCCAGCAGCTTAGTTGCAGGTGAGAGTCAGCCCCAGCATTTT. Translated, it gives CASSLVAGESQPQHF.

V and J are TRBV30 and TRBJ1-2; TRBD1 matches at 7 bases. The CDR3 loop spans 13 amino acids. The germline V gene encodes CDR1 GTSNPN and CDR2 SVGIG (reference sequence). Trimming removed 3 bases from V and 5 bases from J; junction bases left unmatched: 6. In DNA, the CDR3 is TGTGCCTGGAGATTAGACAGGGATTATGGCTACACCTTC. It codes for CAWRLDRDYGYTF. The entire variable domain, with the rest obtained from reference TRBV30 and TRBJ1-2, is as follows: SQTIHQWPATLVQPVGSPLSLECTVEGTSNPNLYWYRQAAGRGLQLLFYSVGIGQISSEVPQNLSASRPQDRQFILSSKKLLLSDSGFYLCAWRLDRDYGYTFGSGTRLTVV.

This clone was observed a handful of times. The V and J genes are TRBV4-1 and TRBJ2-2, with D possibly being TRBD1 (6 bases). Germline CDR1 MGHRA, CDR2 YSYEKL. V was trimmed by 3 bases and J by 3 bases, leaving 11 bases between them. The CDR3 has 15 residues. The CDR3 here is CASSQRDTHTGELFF. CDR3 in DNA: TGCGCCAGCAGCCAGAGGGACACCCACACCGGGGAGCTGTTTTTT.

The genes are TRBV4-2 and TRBJ1-1; TRBD1 agrees at 8 bases. Looked up from germline, CDR1 is LGHNA and CDR2 is YNFKEQ. CDR3 length: 19 amino acids. The ends lost 1 base at V and 5 bases at J; junction bases unmatched: 18. The CDR3 DNA reads as TGTGCCAGCAGCCAAGTTTCCCTCTCGGCAGGGGGCATGTGGACTGAAGCTTTCTTT. The encoded protein is CASSQVSLSAGGMWTEAFF.